This paragraph covers one T cell receptor beta chain sequence. The CDR3 contains 15 residues. V shed 0 bases and J 9 bases; nucleotides not matched to a gene: 8. Germline CDR1 is SGHRS and CDR2 is YFSETQ. This sample was included in a study of blood T cell repertoires in COVID-19. Study-level information: COVID-19 samples collected from the United States, Italy and Spain covered acute and convalescent phases.

Per the authors' pipeline: By means of reference gene primer amplification, nucleated cell counts were estimated. The table came from immunoSEQ multiplex PCR; TCRdb's copy has only in-frame clones and leaves some out. V and J calls and clone size are those listed in that table; D and trimming were worked out from the DNA. The repertoire has 50,000 to 70,000 clones, around 89% of them found once; the top ten carry under 9.5%. The sample consisted of peripheral blood. The origin of this receptor is a human donor with active COVID-19. The donor label of this sample is uncertain. This chain links TRBV5-1 with TRBJ2-5; 10 nucleotides agree with TRBD2. CDR3 protein: CASSLALAGRNAQYF. The DNA of the CDR3 is TGCGCCAGCAGCTTGGCACTAGCGGGACGGAATGCCCAGTACTTC. The full variable domain, in which reference TRBV5-1 and TRBJ2-5 provide the parts outside the CDR3, is KAGVTQTPRYLIKTRGQQVTLSCSPISGHRSVSWYQQTPGQGLQFLFEYFSETQRNKGNFPGRFSGRQFSNSRSEMNVSTLELGDSALYLCASSLALAGRNAQYFGPGTRLLVL.